A selection of T cell receptor beta chains follows, all from one sample in a study of early T cells in non-severe SARS-CoV-2 infection. TCRdb fed the 5' RACE reads into MiXCR, producing one record per CDR3 protein. The profile shows 11,000 or so distinct CDR3 sequences, approximately 4.4% of them singletons. Source material: whole blood. The receptors shown here come from an adult who was a healthcare worker with PCR-confirmed SARS-CoV-2 infection or an uninfected control (not recorded which). CDR3s leave out the opening cysteine and the closing phenylalanine or tryptophan.

>TRBJ1-5|TRBV20-1
SARGPNQPQH
>TRBJ2-3|TRBV5-8
ASSLGLAGSDTQY
>TRBJ2-3|TRBV5-1
ASSPNEDRLTQY
>TRBJ2-3|TRBV5-1
ASSRVPTGSSTDTQY
>TRBJ2-5|TRBV12-3/TRBV12-4
ASSRRTGGRETQY
>TRBJ1-2|TRBV13
ASSVNRLISYGYT
>TRBJ1-6|TRBV15
ATSREQTNSPLH
>TRBJ1-1|TRBV10-2
ASTPTGAPEAF
>TRBJ2-3|TRBV14
ASSHRQGRADTQY
>TRBJ1-1|TRBV19
ASSVQGARRTEAF
>TRBJ2-7|TRBV4-1
ASSQGLAGGPLNYEQY
>TRBJ1-1|TRBV9
ASSPQVANTEAF
>TRBJ1-4|TRBV19
ASSITRHARNEKLF
>TRBJ1-2|TRBV7-9
ASSLLSFLNQGPYGYT
>TRBJ1-5|TRBV7-2
ASSLHREGAQH
>TRBJ2-7|TRBV12-3/TRBV12-4
ASSFLLQYEQY
>TRBJ2-2|TRBV7-2
ASSLPTGASTGELF
>TRBJ1-1|TRBV12-3/TRBV12-4
ASSVGQGTEAF
>TRBJ2-2|TRBV7-9
ASSLSGANTGELF
>TRBJ2-1|TRBV11-3
ASSLGTGSYNEQF
>TRBJ2-7|TRBV7-3
ASSLRGSGYEQY
>TRBJ2-5|TRBV6-2/TRBV6-3
ASGATSFETQY
>TRBJ2-2|TRBV4-3
ASSQVPENTGELF
>TRBJ2-3|TRBV7-6
ASSGGTFLGTDTQY
>TRBJ2-5|TRBV19
ASSAGLAGQETQY
>TRBJ2-3|TRBV4-3
ASSQDTSEGTDTQY
>TRBJ2-5|TRBV5-1
ASSTAATIQETQY
>TRBJ2-1|TRBV4-1
ASSQEEFNEQF
>TRBJ1-6|TRBV27
ASSHGQGNNSPLH
>TRBJ1-4|TRBV30
AWSVGSANEKLF
>TRBJ1-2|TRBV20-1
SARSTGYYGYT
>TRBJ2-5|TRBV29-1
SVGGETQY
>TRBJ2-5|TRBV7-2
ASAYDRGWGETQY
>TRBJ2-5|TRBV5-6
ASSSLKNGRQETQY
>TRBJ2-7|TRBV25-1
ASSEYGSYEQY